The entry below describes one TCR beta chain. The V gene end was trimmed by 7 bases and the J gene end by 9 bases; junction bases not matched to a gene: 12. CDR3 size: 14 residues. The V gene's germline CDR1 is LNHDA and CDR2 SQIVND (reference sequence). Original methodology: Estimated nucleated cell counts came from reference gene primer amplification. TCRdb's table, derived via immunoSEQ multiplex PCR, lists solely in-frame clones and lacks some. The V and J calls and clone size are taken from that table; D and trimming were inferred from the DNA. The table includes over 85,000 clones, 87% detected once. This entry comes from a study of blood T cell repertoires in COVID-19. Study-level background: COVID-19 samples, acute and convalescent, were from the United States, Italy and Spain. Sample material is recorded as cDNA or gDNA derived from T cells, B-cell-depleted T cells, or PBMCs.

This sequence originates from a human donor in a cohort sampled during active COVID-19. Sequenced: peripheral blood. The rearrangement uses TRBV19 and TRBJ2-1; 7 bases are a match to TRBD2. The CDR3, as DNA: TGTGCCAGTAATTCCCAGCGGGGTTTAGGTGAGCAGTTCTTC. Its protein product is CASNSQRGLGEQFF. The complete variable domain, with remaining parts taken from reference TRBV19 and TRBJ2-1, reads DGGITQSPKYLFRKEGQNVTLSCEQNLNHDAMYWYRQDPGQGLRLIYYSQIVNDFQKGDIAEGYSVSREKKESFPLTVTSAQKNPTAFYLCASNSQRGLGEQFFGPGTRLTVL.